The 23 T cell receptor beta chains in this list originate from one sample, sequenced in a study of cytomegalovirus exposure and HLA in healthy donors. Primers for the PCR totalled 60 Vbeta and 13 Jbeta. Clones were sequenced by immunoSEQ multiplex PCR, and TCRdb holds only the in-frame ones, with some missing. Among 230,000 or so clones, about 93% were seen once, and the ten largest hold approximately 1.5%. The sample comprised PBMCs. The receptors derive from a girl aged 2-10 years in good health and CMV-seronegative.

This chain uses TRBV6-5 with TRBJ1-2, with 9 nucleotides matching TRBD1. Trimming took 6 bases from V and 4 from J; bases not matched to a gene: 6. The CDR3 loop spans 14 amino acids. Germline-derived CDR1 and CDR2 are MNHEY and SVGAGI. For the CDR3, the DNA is TGTGCCAGCAGCCGGACAGGGGAATTCTATGGCTACACCTTC. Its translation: CASSRTGEFYGYTF.

The CDR3 bases are TGTGCCAGCAGGCTGGGACACTCCAGCAATCAGCCCCAGCATTTT. Residues: CASRLGHSSNQPQHF. V gene TRBV27 combines with J gene TRBJ1-5; TRBD1 might be the D (6 bases). The germline V and J ends were trimmed by 6 bases and 1 base, with 13 bases remaining between them. The CDR3 is 15 amino acids. Germline V gene data show CDR1 as MNHEY and CDR2 as SMNVEV (reference sequence).

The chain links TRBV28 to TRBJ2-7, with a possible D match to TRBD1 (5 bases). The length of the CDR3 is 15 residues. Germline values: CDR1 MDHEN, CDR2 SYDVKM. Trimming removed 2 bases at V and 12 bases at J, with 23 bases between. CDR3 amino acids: CASSLGSLGVRVMYF. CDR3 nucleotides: TGTGCCAGCAGTTTAGGGTCCCTCGGAGTCAGGGTAATGTACTTC.

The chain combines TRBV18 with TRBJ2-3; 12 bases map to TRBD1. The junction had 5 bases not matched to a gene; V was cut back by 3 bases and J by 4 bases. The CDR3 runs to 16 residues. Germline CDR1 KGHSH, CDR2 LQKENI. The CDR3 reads CASSPGQGASADTQYF. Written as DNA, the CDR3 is TGTGCCAGCTCACCGGGACAGGGGGCTTCGGCAGATACGCAGTATTTT.

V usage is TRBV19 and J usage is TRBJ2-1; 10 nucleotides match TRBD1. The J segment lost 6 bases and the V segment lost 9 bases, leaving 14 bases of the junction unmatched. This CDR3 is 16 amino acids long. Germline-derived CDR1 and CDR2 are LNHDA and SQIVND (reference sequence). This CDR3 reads CASRIPAGQGRNEQFF. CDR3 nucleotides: TGTGCCAGCAGAATTCCGGCGGGACAGGGGCGCAATGAGCAGTTCTTC.

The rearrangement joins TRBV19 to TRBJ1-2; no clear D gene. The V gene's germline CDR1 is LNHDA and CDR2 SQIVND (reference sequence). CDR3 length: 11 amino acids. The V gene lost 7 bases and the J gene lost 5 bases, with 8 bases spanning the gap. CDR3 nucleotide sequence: TGTGCCAGTATCGGGAGGTATGGCTACACCTTC. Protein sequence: CASIGRYGYTF.

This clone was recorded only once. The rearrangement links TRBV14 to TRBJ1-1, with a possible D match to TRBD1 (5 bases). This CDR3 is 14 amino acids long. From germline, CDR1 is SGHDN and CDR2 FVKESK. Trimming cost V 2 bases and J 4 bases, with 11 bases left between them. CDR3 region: CASSQTGGGTEAFF. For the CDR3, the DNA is TGTGCCAGCAGCCAAACTGGGGGAGGCACTGAAGCTTTCTTT.

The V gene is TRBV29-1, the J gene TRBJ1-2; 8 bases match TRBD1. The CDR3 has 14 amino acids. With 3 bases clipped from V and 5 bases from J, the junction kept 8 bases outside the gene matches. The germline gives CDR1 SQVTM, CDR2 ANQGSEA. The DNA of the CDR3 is TGCAGCGTTGACTCAAACGACAGGGGATATGGCTACACCTTC. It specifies CSVDSNDRGYGYTF.

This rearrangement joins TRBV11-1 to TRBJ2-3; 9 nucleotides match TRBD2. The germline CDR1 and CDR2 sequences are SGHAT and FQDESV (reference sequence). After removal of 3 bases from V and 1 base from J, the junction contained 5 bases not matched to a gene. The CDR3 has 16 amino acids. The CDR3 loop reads CASSFLERGGTDTQYF. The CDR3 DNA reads TGTGCCAGCAGCTTCCTCGAGCGGGGGGGCACAGATACGCAGTATTTT.

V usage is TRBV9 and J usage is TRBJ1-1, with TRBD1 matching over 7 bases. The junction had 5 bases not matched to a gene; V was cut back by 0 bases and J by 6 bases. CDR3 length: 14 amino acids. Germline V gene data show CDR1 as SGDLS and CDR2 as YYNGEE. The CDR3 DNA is TGTGCCAGCAGCGTAGCAACAGGGGAAGCTGAAGCTTTCTTT. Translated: CASSVATGEAEAFF.

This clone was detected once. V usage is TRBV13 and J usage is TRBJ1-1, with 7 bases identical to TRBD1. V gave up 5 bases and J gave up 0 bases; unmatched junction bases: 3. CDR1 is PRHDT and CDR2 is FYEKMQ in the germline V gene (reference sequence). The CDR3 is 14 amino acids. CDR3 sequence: CASSLGTVNTEAFF. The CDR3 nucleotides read TGTGCCAGCAGCCTTGGGACAGTGAACACTGAAGCTTTCTTT.

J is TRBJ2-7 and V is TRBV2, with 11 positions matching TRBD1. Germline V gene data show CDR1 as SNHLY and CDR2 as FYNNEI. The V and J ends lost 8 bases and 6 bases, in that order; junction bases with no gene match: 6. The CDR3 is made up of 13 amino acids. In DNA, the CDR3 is TGTGCCAGCGGGGGACAGGGGGGGTCCGAGCAGTACTTC. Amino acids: CASGGQGGSEQYF.

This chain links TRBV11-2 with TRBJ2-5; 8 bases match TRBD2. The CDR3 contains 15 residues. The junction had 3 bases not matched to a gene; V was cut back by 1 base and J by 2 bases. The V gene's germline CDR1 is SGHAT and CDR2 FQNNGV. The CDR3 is CASSLAGGAQETQYF. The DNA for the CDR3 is TGTGCCAGCAGCTTAGCGGGGGGGGCGCAAGAGACCCAGTACTTC.

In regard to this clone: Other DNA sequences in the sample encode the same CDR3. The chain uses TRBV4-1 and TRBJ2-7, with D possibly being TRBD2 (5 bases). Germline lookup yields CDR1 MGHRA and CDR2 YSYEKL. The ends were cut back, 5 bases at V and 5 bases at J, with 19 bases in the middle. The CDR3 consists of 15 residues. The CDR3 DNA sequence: TGCGCCAGCAGCGGAGGCCCCCCTCCTTATCACGAGCAGTACTTC. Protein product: CASSGGPPPYHEQYF.

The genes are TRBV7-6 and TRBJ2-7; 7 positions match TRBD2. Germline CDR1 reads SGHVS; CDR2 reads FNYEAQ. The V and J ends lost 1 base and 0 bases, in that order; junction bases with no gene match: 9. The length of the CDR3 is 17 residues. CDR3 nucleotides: TGTGCCAGCAGCTTAGAATCCGGGACTAAGAGCTCCTACGAGCAGTACTTC. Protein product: CASSLESGTKSSYEQYF.

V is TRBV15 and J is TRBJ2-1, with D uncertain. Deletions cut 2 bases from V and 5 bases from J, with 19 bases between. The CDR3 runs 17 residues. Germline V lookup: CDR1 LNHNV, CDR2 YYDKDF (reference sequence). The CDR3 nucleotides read TGTGCCACCAGCAGACTTACTACAACCCCGGCCCACAATGAGCAGTTCTTC. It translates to CATSRLTTTPAHNEQFF.

CDR3 coding DNA: TGCGCCAGCAGCTTGGGGCTAGCGGGACCCCATGAGCAGTTCTTC. Encoded protein: CASSLGLAGPHEQFF. This chain joins TRBV5-1 and TRBJ2-1; TRBD2 aligns across 9 bases. CDR1 and CDR2 from the germline V gene are SGHRS and YFSETQ. CDR3 length equals 15 residues. With V trimmed by 0 bases and J by 8 bases, 6 bases remained unmatched.

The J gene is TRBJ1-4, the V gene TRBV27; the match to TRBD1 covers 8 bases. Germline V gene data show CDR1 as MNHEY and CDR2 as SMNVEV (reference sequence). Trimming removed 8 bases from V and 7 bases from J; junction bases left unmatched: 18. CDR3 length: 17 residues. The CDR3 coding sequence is TGTGCCAGCCGACCAAGCACAGGGGGTAAGGTGGGTGAAAAACTGTTTTTT. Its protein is CASRPSTGGKVGEKLFF.

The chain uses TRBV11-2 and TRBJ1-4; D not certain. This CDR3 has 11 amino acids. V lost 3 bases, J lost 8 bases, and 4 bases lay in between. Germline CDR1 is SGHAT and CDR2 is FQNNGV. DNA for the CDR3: TGTGCCAGCAGCTTTGGCGAAAAACTGTTTTTT. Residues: CASSFGEKLFF.

The CDR3 here is CASLGSGNYGYTF. CDR3 bases: TGTGCCAGTTTAGGGTCGGGGAACTATGGCTACACCTTC. The rearrangement links TRBV6-6 to TRBJ1-2, with no clear D. The CDR3 is made up of 13 amino acids. Germline V gene sequence: CDR1 MNHNY, CDR2 SVGAGI (reference sequence). Trimming cost V 9 bases and J 2 bases, with 13 bases left between them.

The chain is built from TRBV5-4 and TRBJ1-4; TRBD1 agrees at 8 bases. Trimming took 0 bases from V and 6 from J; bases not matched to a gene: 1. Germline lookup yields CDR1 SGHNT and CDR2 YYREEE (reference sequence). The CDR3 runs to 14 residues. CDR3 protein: CASSLAGGDEKLFF. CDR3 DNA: TGTGCCAGCAGCTTGGCAGGGGGCGATGAAAAACTGTTTTTT.

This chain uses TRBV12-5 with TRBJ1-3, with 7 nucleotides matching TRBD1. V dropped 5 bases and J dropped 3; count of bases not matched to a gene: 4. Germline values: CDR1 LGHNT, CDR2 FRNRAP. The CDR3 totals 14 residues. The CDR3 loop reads CASGAGTDGNTIYF. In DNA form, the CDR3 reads TGTGCTAGTGGTGCCGGGACAGATGGAAACACCATATATTTT.

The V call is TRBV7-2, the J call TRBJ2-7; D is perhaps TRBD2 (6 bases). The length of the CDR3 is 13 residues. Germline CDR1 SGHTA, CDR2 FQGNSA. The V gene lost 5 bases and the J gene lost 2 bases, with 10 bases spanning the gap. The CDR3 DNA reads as TGTGCCAGCAGCCCCGGGGGACCCTACGAGCAGTACTTC. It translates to CASSPGGPYEQYF. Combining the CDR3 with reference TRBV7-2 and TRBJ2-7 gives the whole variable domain GAGVSQSPSNKVTEKGKDVELRCDPISGHTALYWYRQSLGQGLEFLIYFQGNSAPDKSGLPSDRFSAERTGGSVSTLTIQRTQQEDSAVYLCASSPGGPYEQYFGPGTRLTVT.